The T cell receptor beta chain under discussion was sequenced for a study of blood T cell repertoires in COVID-19. Turning to the study itself: Sites across the United States, Italy and Spain contributed samples from acute and convalescent COVID-19.

The CDR3 is made up of 18 amino acids. V lost 4 bases and J lost 0; bases outside the gene matches: 9. Germline loops: CDR1 SGHRS, CDR2 YFSETQ. TCRdb's table, derived via immunoSEQ multiplex PCR, lists solely in-frame clones and lacks some. The repertoire holds around 140,000 clones, with about 88% as singletons. V usage is TRBV5-1 and J usage is TRBJ1-4; 10 bases map to TRBD1. The TCR comes from a man aged 40-49 years with acute COVID-19. What was sequenced was PBMCs or T cells enriched from blood (not recorded which). CDR3 sequence (DNA): TGCGCCAGCAGCCCCGCGAGGACAGGGGGGACAACTAATGAAAAACTGTTTTTT. Residues: CASSPARTGGTTNEKLFF.